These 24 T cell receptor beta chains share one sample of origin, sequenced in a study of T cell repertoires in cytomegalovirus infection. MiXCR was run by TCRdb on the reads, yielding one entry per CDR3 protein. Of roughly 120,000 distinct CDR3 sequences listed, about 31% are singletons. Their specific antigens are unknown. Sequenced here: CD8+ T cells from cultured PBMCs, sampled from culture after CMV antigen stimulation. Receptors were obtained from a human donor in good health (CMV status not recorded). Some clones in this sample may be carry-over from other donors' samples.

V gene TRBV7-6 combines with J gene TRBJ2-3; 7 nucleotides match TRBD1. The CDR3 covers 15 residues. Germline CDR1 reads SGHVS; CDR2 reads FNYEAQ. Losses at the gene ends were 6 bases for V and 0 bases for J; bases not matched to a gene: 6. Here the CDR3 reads CASSWTGGSTDTQYF. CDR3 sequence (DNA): TGTGCCAGCAGTTGGACAGGTGGCAGCACAGATACGCAGTATTTT.

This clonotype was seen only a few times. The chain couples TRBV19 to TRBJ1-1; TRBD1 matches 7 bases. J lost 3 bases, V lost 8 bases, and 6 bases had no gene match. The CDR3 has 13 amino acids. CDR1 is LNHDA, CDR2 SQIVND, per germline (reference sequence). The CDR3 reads CASGDSTYTEAFF. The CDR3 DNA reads TGTGCCAGTGGGGACAGCACTTACACTGAAGCTTTCTTT.

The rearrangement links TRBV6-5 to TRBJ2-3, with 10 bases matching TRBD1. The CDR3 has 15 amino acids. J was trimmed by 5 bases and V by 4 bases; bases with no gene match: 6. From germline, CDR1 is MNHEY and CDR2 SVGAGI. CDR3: CASSFRDRGLDTQYF. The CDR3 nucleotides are TGTGCCAGCAGTTTCCGGGACAGGGGATTAGATACGCAGTATTTT.

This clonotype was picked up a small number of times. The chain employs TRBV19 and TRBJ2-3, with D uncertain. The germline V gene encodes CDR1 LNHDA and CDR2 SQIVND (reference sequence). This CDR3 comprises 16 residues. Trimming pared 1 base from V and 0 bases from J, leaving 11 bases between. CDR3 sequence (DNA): TGTGCCAGTAGTATAGGACGGCAGACGAGCACAGATACGCAGTATTTT. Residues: CASSIGRQTSTDTQYF.

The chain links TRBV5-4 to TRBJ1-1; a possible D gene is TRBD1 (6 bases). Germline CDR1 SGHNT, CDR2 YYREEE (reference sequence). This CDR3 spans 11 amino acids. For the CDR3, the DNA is TGTGTCCAGACAGGGAACACTGAAGCTTTCTTT. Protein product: CVQTGNTEAFF.

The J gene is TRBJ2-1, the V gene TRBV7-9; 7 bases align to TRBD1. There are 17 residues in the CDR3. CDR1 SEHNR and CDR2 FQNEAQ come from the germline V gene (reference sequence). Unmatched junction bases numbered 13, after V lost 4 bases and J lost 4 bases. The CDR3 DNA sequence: TGTGCCAGCAGCTCGCCCCCCCGGGACAGAACGTACAATGAGCAGTTCTTC. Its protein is CASSSPPRDRTYNEQFF.

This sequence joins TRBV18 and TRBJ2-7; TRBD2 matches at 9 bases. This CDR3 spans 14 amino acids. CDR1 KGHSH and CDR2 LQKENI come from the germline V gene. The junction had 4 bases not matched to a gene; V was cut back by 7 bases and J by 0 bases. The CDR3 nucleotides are TGTGCCAGCTTAGCGGGGGAGAGCTCCTACGAGCAGTACTTC. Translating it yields CASLAGESSYEQYF.

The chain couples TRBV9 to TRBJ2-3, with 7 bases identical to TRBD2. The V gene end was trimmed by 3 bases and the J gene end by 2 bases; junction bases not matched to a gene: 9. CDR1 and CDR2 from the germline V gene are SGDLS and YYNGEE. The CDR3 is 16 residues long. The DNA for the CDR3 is TGTGCCAGCAGCGGTTGGGCGGGGGAGGCCACAGATACGCAGTATTTT. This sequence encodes CASSGWAGEATDTQYF.

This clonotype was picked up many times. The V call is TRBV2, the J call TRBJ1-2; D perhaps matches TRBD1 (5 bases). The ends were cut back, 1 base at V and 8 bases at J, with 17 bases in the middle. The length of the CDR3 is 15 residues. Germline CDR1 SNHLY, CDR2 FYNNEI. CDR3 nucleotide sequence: TGTGCCAGCAGTGAAGGGCGGGGACGGGGATCAGGCTACACCTTC. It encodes CASSEGRGRGSGYTF.

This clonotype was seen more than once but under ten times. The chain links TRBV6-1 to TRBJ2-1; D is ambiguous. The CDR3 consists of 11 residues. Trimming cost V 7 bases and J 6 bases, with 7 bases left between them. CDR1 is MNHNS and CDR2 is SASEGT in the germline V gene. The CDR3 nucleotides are TGTGCCAGCATGGCTGTCAATGAGCAGTTCTTC. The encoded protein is CASMAVNEQFF.

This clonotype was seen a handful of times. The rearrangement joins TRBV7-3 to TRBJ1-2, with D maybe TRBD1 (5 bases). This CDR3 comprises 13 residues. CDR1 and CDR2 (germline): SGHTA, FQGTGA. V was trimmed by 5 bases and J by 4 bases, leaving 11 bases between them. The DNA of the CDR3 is TGTGCCAGCAGCCCCCCGGGGCCCTATGGCTACACCTTC. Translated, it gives CASSPPGPYGYTF. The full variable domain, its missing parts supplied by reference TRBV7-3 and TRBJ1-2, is GAGVSQTPSNKVTEKGKYVELRCDPISGHTALYWYRQSLGQGPEFLIYFQGTGAADDSGLPNDRFFAVRPEGSVSTLKIQRTERGDSAVYLCASSPPGPYGYTFGSGTRLTVV.

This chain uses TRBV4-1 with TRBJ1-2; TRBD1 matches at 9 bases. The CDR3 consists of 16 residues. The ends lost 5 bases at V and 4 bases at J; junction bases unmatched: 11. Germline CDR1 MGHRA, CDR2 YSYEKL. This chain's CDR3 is CASSRRQGDLGYGYTF. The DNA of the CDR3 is TGCGCCAGCAGCAGAAGACAGGGGGATTTGGGCTATGGCTACACCTTC.

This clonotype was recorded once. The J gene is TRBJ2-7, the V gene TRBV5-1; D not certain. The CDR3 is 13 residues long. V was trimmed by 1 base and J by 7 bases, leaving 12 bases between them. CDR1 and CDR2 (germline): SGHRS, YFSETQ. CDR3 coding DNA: TGCGCCAGCAGCTTGTCATATCCCCTGGAGCAGTACTTC. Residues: CASSLSYPLEQYF.

The CDR3 DNA sequence: TGTGCCAGCAGAATGAGCGGGGGGAGCACAGATACGCAGTATTTT. This encodes CASRMSGGSTDTQYF. The V call is TRBV7-4, the J call TRBJ2-3; 9 bases agree with TRBD2. Trimming removed 6 bases from V and 0 bases from J; junction bases left unmatched: 4. The CDR3 loop spans 15 amino acids. Germline lookup yields CDR1 SGHVT and CDR2 SQSDAQ.

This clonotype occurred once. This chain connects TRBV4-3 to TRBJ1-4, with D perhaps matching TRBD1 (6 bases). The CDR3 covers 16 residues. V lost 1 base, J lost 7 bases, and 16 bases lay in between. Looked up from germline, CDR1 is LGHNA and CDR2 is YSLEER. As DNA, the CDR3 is TGCGCCAGCAGCCAAGGGCAGGGGTCCGGGGGTGAAAAACTGTTTTTT. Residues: CASSQGQGSGGEKLFF.

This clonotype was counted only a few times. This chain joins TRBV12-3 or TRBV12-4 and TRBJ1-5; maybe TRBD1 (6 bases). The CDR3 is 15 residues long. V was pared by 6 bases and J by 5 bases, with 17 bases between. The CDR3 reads CASSPGEHGDQPQHF. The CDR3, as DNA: TGTGCCAGCAGCCCAGGGGAGCACGGTGATCAGCCCCAGCATTTT.

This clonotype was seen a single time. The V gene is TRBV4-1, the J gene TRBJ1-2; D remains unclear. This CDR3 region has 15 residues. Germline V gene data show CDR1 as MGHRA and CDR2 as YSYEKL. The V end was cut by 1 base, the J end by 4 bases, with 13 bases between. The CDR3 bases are TGCGCCAGCAGCCAAGCTACAACTAGGGCCTATGGCTACACCTTC. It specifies CASSQATTRAYGYTF.

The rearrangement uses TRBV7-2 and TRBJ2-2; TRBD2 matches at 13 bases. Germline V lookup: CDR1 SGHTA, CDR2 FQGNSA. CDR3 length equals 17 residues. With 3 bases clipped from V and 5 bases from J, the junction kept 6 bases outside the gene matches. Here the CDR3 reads CASSLTSGRMRTGELFF. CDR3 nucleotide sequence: TGTGCCAGCAGCTTGACTAGCGGGAGGATGCGGACCGGGGAGCTGTTTTTT.

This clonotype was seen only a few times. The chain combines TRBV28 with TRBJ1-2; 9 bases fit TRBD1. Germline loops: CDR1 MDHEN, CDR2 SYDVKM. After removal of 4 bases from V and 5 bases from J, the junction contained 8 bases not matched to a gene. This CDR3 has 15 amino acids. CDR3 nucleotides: TGTGCCAGCAGTTCCGGACAGGGGTTATGGTATGGCTACACCTTC. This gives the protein CASSSGQGLWYGYTF.

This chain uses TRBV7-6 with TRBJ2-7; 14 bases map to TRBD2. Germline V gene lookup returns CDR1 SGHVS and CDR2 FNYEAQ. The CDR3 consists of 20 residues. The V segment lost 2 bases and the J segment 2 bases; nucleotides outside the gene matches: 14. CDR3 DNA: TGTGCCAGCAGCTTAAACCCCCGGACTAGCGGGGGGACTATTGCCTACGAGCAGTACTTC. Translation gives CASSLNPRTSGGTIAYEQYF. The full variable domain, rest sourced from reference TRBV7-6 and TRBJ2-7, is GAGVSQSPRYKVTKRGQDVALRCDPISGHVSLYWYRQALGQGPEFLTYFNYEAQQDKSGLPNDRFSAERPEGSISTLTIQRTEQRDSAMYRCASSLNPRTSGGTIAYEQYFGPGTRLTVT.

Written as DNA, the CDR3 is TGTGCCAGCAGTTTATCCCAGGGCGTCCATGGCTACACCTTC. Its translation is CASSLSQGVHGYTF. The chain carries TRBV27 and TRBJ1-2; a weak D match, TRBD1 (5 bases). The V and J ends lost 0 bases and 6 bases respectively, with 11 bases between them. Germline V gene sequence: CDR1 MNHEY, CDR2 SMNVEV (reference sequence). The CDR3 sequence is 14 residues long.

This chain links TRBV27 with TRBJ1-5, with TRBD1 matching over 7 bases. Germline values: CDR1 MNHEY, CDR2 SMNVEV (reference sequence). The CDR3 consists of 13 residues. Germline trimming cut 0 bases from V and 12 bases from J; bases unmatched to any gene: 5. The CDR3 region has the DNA TGTGCCAGCAGTTTATCGGTGGGACAGAGCCAGCATTTT. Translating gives CASSLSVGQSQHF.

CDR3 protein: CSVEGVSEAFF. The CDR3, as DNA: TGCAGCGTTGAGGGGGTGTCGGAAGCTTTCTTT. The rearrangement joins TRBV29-1 to TRBJ1-1, with a tentative D call TRBD1 (5 bases). The length of the CDR3 is 11 residues. V was clipped by 3 bases and J by 8 bases, with 10 bases between them. The germline gives CDR1 SQVTM, CDR2 ANQGSEA.

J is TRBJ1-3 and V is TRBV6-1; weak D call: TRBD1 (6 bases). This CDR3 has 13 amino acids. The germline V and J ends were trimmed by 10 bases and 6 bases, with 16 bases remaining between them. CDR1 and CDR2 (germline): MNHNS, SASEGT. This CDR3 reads CATREQGANTIYF. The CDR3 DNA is TGTGCCACCCGGGAACAGGGTGCAAACACCATATATTTT.